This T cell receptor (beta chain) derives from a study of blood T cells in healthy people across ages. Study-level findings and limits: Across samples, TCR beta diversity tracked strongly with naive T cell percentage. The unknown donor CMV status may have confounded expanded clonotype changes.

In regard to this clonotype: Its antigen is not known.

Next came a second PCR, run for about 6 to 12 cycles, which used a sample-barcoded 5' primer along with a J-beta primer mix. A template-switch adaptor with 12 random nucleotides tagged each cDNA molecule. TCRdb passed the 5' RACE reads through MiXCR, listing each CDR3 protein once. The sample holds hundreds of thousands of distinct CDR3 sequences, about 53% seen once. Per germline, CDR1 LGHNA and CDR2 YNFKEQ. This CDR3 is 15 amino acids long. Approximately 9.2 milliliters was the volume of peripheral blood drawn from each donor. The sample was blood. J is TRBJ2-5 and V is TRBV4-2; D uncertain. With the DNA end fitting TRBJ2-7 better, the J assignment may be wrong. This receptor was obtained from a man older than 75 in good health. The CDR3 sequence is CASSQEETGRYEQYF. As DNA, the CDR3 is TGTGCCAGCAGCCAAGAGGAGACTGGACGCTACGAGCAGTACTTC.